These 8 T cell receptor beta chains were all obtained from the same sample, sequenced in a study of T cell repertoires in cytomegalovirus infection. Via MiXCR, TCRdb re-called the reads, giving one row per CDR3 protein. The sample has more than 250,000 distinct CDR3 sequences, roughly 15% seen once. The sequencing input was PBMCs. The receptors were gathered from a human donor in good health (CMV status not recorded). Some clones in this sample may be carry-over from other donors' samples.

The V and J genes are TRBV20-1 and TRBJ2-5, with 9 bases identical to TRBD1. This CDR3 has 18 amino acids. After removal of 5 bases from V and 9 bases from J, the junction contained 25 bases not matched to a gene. Per germline, CDR1 DFQATT and CDR2 SNEGSKA (reference sequence). In DNA form, the CDR3 reads TGCAGTGCTGGAGGGGGTTGGGGACAGGGATCGATCAAAGGGTCCCAGTACTTC. Translated, it gives CSAGGGWGQGSIKGSQYF.

This clonotype was observed a few times. The V call is TRBV7-9, the J call TRBJ1-4, with D unresolved. Per germline, CDR1 SEHNR and CDR2 FQNEAQ (reference sequence). Trimming stripped 2 bases from V and 3 bases from J, with 10 bases between. This CDR3 has 15 amino acids. This CDR3 is CASSLLTGSNEKLFF. In DNA, the CDR3 is TGTGCCAGCAGCTTATTAACCGGGTCTAATGAAAAACTGTTTTTT. Based on the CDR3 plus reference TRBV7-9 and TRBJ1-4, the full variable domain is DTGVSQNPRHKITKRGQNVTFRCDPISEHNRLYWYRQTLGQGPEFLTYFQNEAQLEKSRLLSDRFSAERPKGSFSTLEIQRTEQGDSAMYLCASSLLTGSNEKLFFGSGTQLSVL.

This clonotype has a count of ten or more. This chain joins TRBV19 and TRBJ1-5; TRBD1 matches at 9 bases. CDR3 length: 15 residues. The V gene's germline CDR1 is LNHDA and CDR2 SQIVND (reference sequence). The junction had 5 bases not matched to a gene; V was cut back by 6 bases and J by 2 bases. CDR3 nucleotides: TGTGCCAGTAGGGACAGGGGACCCGGCAATCAGCCCCAGCATTTT. Encoded protein: CASRDRGPGNQPQHF.

The chain links TRBV7-6 to TRBJ2-5; TRBD2 matches 11 bases. Germline CDR1 reads SGHVS; CDR2 reads FNYEAQ. The junction had 7 bases not matched to a gene; V was cut back by 1 base and J by 9 bases. The CDR3 loop spans 15 amino acids. CDR3 in amino acids: CASSLGLGTSGSQYF. The CDR3 region has the DNA TGTGCCAGCAGCTTAGGTCTTGGGACTAGCGGATCCCAGTACTTC.

In its sample, this clonotype was seen a few times. V and J are TRBV7-9 and TRBJ2-7; the match to TRBD2 covers 8 bases. V shed 5 bases, J shed 2 bases, and the junction held 8 bases outside the gene matches. This CDR3 region has 15 residues. CDR1 and CDR2 (germline): SEHNR, FQNEAQ (reference sequence). The CDR3 DNA reads as TGTGCCAGCAGCCCCATTTCGGGGGGGACCTACGAGCAGTACTTC. This sequence encodes CASSPISGGTYEQYF.

This clonotype was picked up a small number of times. This rearrangement joins TRBV5-1 to TRBJ2-7, with 10 bases that match TRBD2. Germline trimming cut 4 bases from V and 1 base from J; bases unmatched to any gene: 8. The CDR3 sequence is 16 residues long. Germline CDR1 is SGHRS and CDR2 is YFSETQ. The CDR3, as DNA: TGCGCCAGCAGCCAGAGGACTAGCGGTCGATCCTACGAGCAGTACTTC. It yields the protein CASSQRTSGRSYEQYF.

This clonotype appeared a few times. The J gene is TRBJ1-2, the V gene TRBV20-1, with 7 bases that match TRBD1. CDR1 is DFQATT, CDR2 SNEGSKA, per germline (reference sequence). V trimming: 0 bases; J trimming: 3 bases; junction bases outside the gene matches: 4. The CDR3 sequence is 14 residues long. The CDR3, as DNA: TGCAGTGCTAGAGAGGACAGGACACACTATGGCTACACCTTC. It codes for CSAREDRTHYGYTF.

Many counts were recorded for this clonotype. The rearrangement links TRBV4-2 to TRBJ2-2, with D possibly matching TRBD1 (6 bases). The germline V gene encodes CDR1 LGHNA and CDR2 YNFKEQ. The CDR3 consists of 17 residues. Between the trimmed V and J ends, which lost 0 bases and 6 bases, there was a span of 17 bases. This chain's CDR3 is CASSQDSTGRGAGELFF. The CDR3 DNA follows: TGTGCCAGCAGCCAAGATTCCACAGGGCGTGGAGCCGGGGAGCTGTTTTTT.